This T cell receptor beta chain was found in a study of blood T cells in healthy people across ages. This CDR3 contains 18 residues. Between the trimmed V and J ends, which lost 1 base and 3 bases, there was a span of 18 bases. CDR1 and CDR2 (germline): MNHEY, SVGAGI. Sample-barcoded 5' priming and a J-beta primer mix drove a second PCR of about 6 to 11 cycles. Every sample produced at least 2.5 million CDR3-containing paired-end reads. TCRdb independently ran MiXCR on the 5' RACE reads; one entry per CDR3 protein. The repertoire has 850,000 to 1,000,000 distinct CDR3 sequences, just over 50% of them found once; the top ten carry about 22%.

Material for sequencing was blood. The rearrangement uses TRBV6-5 and TRBJ2-2; possibly TRBD2 for D (5 bases). The clonotype originates from a woman aged 55-69 years in good health. This chain's CDR3 is CASSYFFGGQVDTGELFF. The CDR3, as DNA: TGTGCCAGCAGTTACTTTTTTGGCGGGCAGGTGGACACCGGGGAGCTGTTTTTT.